The 21 T cell receptor beta chains in this list originate from one sample, sequenced in a study of blood T cell repertoires in COVID-19. TCRdb's copy holds only in-frame clones and misses some; the assay was immunoSEQ multiplex PCR. In the table there are roughly 220,000 clones, roughly 76% of which are singletons. The sample taken for sequencing was peripheral blood. These receptors all come from a woman aged 80 or older with COVID-19, enrolled during active disease.

The chain employs TRBV6-4 and TRBJ2-3, with 10 bases aligning to TRBD1. The germline gives CDR1 MRHNA, CDR2 SNTAGT. The junction had 16 bases not matched to a gene; V was cut back by 7 bases and J by 0 bases. The CDR3 covers 19 residues. CDR3 in amino acids: CASTSGTGVIKTSTDTQYF. In DNA, the CDR3 is TGTGCCAGCACCTCCGGGACAGGGGTAATTAAAACTAGCACAGATACGCAGTATTTT.

The chain employs TRBV18 and TRBJ2-7; 9 bases match TRBD2. The CDR3 is 15 amino acids. The V and J ends lost 2 bases and 2 bases, in that order; junction bases with no gene match: 4. Germline CDR1 reads KGHSH; CDR2 reads LQKENI. CDR3 sequence (DNA): TGTGCCAGCTCACCAGGCGGGAGGGGGGCCTACGAGCAGTACTTC. It is translated as CASSPGGRGAYEQYF.

CDR3 DNA sequence: TGTGCCTGGAGTGTCGCATCGAGAGGAGGCTACACCTTC. Protein sequence: CAWSVASRGGYTF. The chain couples TRBV30 to TRBJ1-2, with unresolved D. The CDR3 is 13 residues long. V was trimmed by 0 bases and J by 8 bases, leaving 13 bases between them. Germline CDR1 GTSNPN, CDR2 SVGIG (reference sequence).

The genes are TRBV19 and TRBJ1-2, with 7 bases identical to TRBD1. CDR1 is LNHDA, CDR2 SQIVND, per germline (reference sequence). Unmatched junction bases numbered 2, after V lost 4 bases and J lost 3 bases. This CDR3 has 13 amino acids. In DNA, the CDR3 is TGTGCCAGTAGTACCACAGGGGACTATGGCTACACCTTC. Encoded protein: CASSTTGDYGYTF.

This chain uses TRBV7-6 with TRBJ2-5, with D perhaps matching TRBD1 (6 bases). Per germline, CDR1 SGHVS and CDR2 FNYEAQ. Trimming took 1 base from V and 5 from J, leaving 11 bases between them. There are 14 residues in the CDR3. Written as DNA, the CDR3 is TGTGCCAGCAGCTTAGAACAACAGGGTGAGACCCAGTACTTC. This gives the protein CASSLEQQGETQYF.

The chain couples TRBV9 to TRBJ2-3; 10 positions agree with TRBD2. Unmatched junction bases numbered 12, after V lost 0 bases and J lost 5 bases. There are 18 residues in the CDR3. Germline V gene data show CDR1 as SGDLS and CDR2 as YYNGEE. The CDR3 here is CASSVALGLAGAEDTQYF. CDR3 in DNA: TGTGCCAGCAGCGTAGCCTTAGGGCTAGCGGGGGCTGAAGATACGCAGTATTTT.

CDR3 in amino acids: CASSPTSGGPYEQYF. CDR3 in DNA: TGTGCCAGCTCTCCCACCTCCGGGGGACCCTACGAGCAGTACTTC. The chain has TRBV18 and TRBJ2-7, with D possibly matching TRBD2 (6 bases). The V gene's germline CDR1 is KGHSH and CDR2 LQKENI. Trimming stripped 6 bases from V and 2 bases from J, with 17 bases between. This CDR3 has 15 amino acids.

This clone has just a few counts. The same CDR3 also results from other DNA sequences found in this sample. The chain links TRBV5-1 to TRBJ1-1, with 7 bases aligning to TRBD1. This CDR3 is 13 amino acids long. With V trimmed by 6 bases and J by 1 base, 3 bases remained unmatched. Germline CDR1 is SGHRS and CDR2 is YFSETQ. As DNA, the CDR3 is TGCGCCAGCAACCAGGGGGGGAACACTGAAGCTTTCTTT. Protein: CASNQGGNTEAFF.

This clone was picked up a small number of times. The J gene is TRBJ1-2, the V gene TRBV3-1 (or the pseudogene TRBV3-2), with TRBD1 identical over 8 bases. Trimming cost V 4 bases and J 4 bases; bases outside gene matches: 8. The germline CDR1 and CDR2 sequences are LGHDT and YNNKEL (reference sequence). CDR3 size: 15 residues. The DNA of the CDR3 is TGTGCCAGCAGCCTCCTGGACAGGGCGACCTATGGCTACACCTTC. Translated, it gives CASSLLDRATYGYTF.

This clone has only a few counts. CDR3 protein: CASSLTAAGGNTIYF. The CDR3 region has the DNA TGTGCCAGCAGTTTAACGGCCGCCGGGGGAAACACCATATATTTT. The gene calls are TRBV5-6 and TRBJ1-3; D gene uncertain. Germline V gives CDR1 SGHDT, CDR2 YYEEEE. The V and J ends lost 5 bases and 4 bases respectively, with 16 bases between them. The CDR3 is 15 amino acids.

The CDR3 DNA follows: TGTGCCAGCAGCTACCCCGCGGGGCGGGGGGGCTCGGGTGAGCAGTTCTTC. Its protein product is CASSYPAGRGGSGEQFF. The chain couples TRBV11-2 to TRBJ2-1; 9 bases are shared with TRBD2. The germline V gene has CDR1 SGHAT and CDR2 FQNNGV. The CDR3 runs 17 residues. Germline trimming cut 4 bases from V and 9 bases from J; bases unmatched to any gene: 16. Full variable domain (rest looked up from reference TRBV11-2 and TRBJ2-1): EAGVAQSPRYKIIEKRQSVAFWCNPISGHATLYWYQQILGQGPKLLIQFQNNGVVDDSQLPKDRFSAERLKGVDSTLKIQPAKLEDSAVYLCASSYPAGRGGSGEQFFGPGTRLTVL.

This sequence joins TRBV25-1 and TRBJ2-7; 7 bases map to TRBD1. V shed 6 bases and J 4 bases; nucleotides not matched to a gene: 9. The CDR3 has 14 amino acids. CDR1 MGHDK and CDR2 SYGVNS come from the germline V gene. CDR3 bases: TGTGCCAGCAGCAGAGGGACAGTTGTTTACGAGCAGTACTTC. Encoded protein: CASSRGTVVYEQYF.

The CDR3 is CASSALTGGNQPQHF. The CDR3 region has the DNA TGTGCCAGTAGTGCCTTGACCGGGGGCAATCAGCCCCAGCATTTT. The chain employs TRBV19 and TRBJ1-5, with no clear D. Trimming cost V 5 bases and J 2 bases, with 13 bases left between them. This CDR3 has 15 amino acids. The V gene's germline CDR1 is LNHDA and CDR2 SQIVND (reference sequence). The complete variable domain, with remaining parts taken from reference TRBV19 and TRBJ1-5, reads DGGITQSPKYLFRKEGQNVTLSCEQNLNHDAMYWYRQDPGQGLRLIYYSQIVNDFQKGDIAEGYSVSREKKESFPLTVTSAQKNPTAFYLCASSALTGGNQPQHFGDGTRLSIL.

The chain employs TRBV6-5 and TRBJ1-5, with D perhaps TRBD1 (6 bases). The V and J ends lost 10 bases and 4 bases respectively, with 20 bases between them. The CDR3 runs 15 residues. The V gene's germline CDR1 is MNHEY and CDR2 SVGAGI. In DNA form, the CDR3 reads TGTGCCACCCTATTTCCGGGGGGGCAGAATCAGCCCCAGCATTTT. Protein product: CATLFPGGQNQPQHF.

The chain uses TRBV30 and TRBJ2-7, with D unresolved. The CDR3 contains 13 residues. CDR1 is GTSNPN and CDR2 is SVGIG in the germline V gene (reference sequence). V lost 0 bases, J lost 1 base, and 7 bases lay in between. CDR3 bases: TGTGCCTGGAGTGTAGCAAGTTCCTACGAGCAGTACTTC. Its translation: CAWSVASSYEQYF.

The chain links TRBV18 to TRBJ1-1; D remains ambiguous. The CDR3 loop spans 14 amino acids. Trimming left V 0 bases short and J 0 bases short, with 5 bases between. CDR1 and CDR2 (germline): KGHSH, LQKENI. CDR3 residues: CASSPPNMNTEAFF. CDR3 in DNA: TGTGCCAGCTCACCACCCAACATGAACACTGAAGCTTTCTTT.

The V call is TRBV18, the J call TRBJ2-2; 11 bases agree with TRBD2. The V gene's germline CDR1 is KGHSH and CDR2 LQKENI. This CDR3 has 16 residues. The V gene end was trimmed by 4 bases and the J gene end by 3 bases; junction bases not matched to a gene: 4. CDR3 amino acids: CASSLGTSGYTGELFF. The DNA of the CDR3 is TGTGCCAGCTCACTTGGGACTAGCGGATACACCGGGGAGCTGTTTTTT. The full variable domain, completed using reference TRBV18 and TRBJ2-2, is NAGVMQNPRHLVRRRGQEARLRCSPMKGHSHVYWYRQLPEEGLKFMVYLQKENIIDESGMPKERFSAEFPKEGPSILRIQQVVRGDSAAYFCASSLGTSGYTGELFFGEGSRLTVL.

V and J are TRBV6-5 and TRBJ1-2; D is unresolved. Germline V CDR1 and CDR2: MNHEY, SVGAGI. V was shortened by 0 bases and J by 3 bases, with 5 bases between the two germline ends. The CDR3 is 13 residues long. The CDR3 sequence is CASSYSRDYGYTF. Here the CDR3 DNA reads TGTGCCAGCAGTTACTCGAGAGACTATGGCTACACCTTC.

The chain is built from TRBV10-3 and TRBJ2-2, with 7 nucleotides matching TRBD1. Germline loops: CDR1 ENHRY, CDR2 SYGVKD. Trimming at V came to 2 bases and at J to 6 bases, leaving 6 bases not matched to a gene. The CDR3 is 15 amino acids. The DNA of the CDR3 is TGTGCCATCAGTGAGGCGACAGGGAGCGCCGGGGAGCTGTTTTTT. Translation gives CAISEATGSAGELFF.

This rearrangement joins TRBV7-9 to TRBJ2-2, with D maybe TRBD2 (6 bases). The CDR3 loop spans 16 amino acids. Trimming stripped 1 base from V and 5 bases from J, with 14 bases between. Looked up from germline, CDR1 is SEHNR and CDR2 is FQNEAQ (reference sequence). The CDR3, as DNA: TGTGCCAGCAGCTTAGATTCCGCGGGGTTTACCGGGGAGCTGTTTTTT. This gives the protein CASSLDSAGFTGELFF.

As for this clone: Compared with germline, one end of the junction differs, possibly owing to a read error. This chain connects TRBV28 to TRBJ1-1, with 7 bases that match TRBD1. The germline gives CDR1 MDHEN, CDR2 SYDVKM. The length of the CDR3 is 11 residues. CDR3 sequence (DNA): TGTGCCAGCAGTTCCCGGGACAGTCTAGCATTT. Translating gives CASSSRDSLAF.